This note documents a single TCR beta chain sequence. TCRdb's copy holds only in-frame clones and misses some; the assay was immunoSEQ multiplex PCR. The table records 55,000 to 80,000 clones, more than 85% of them present only once. Trimming removed 1 base at V and 7 bases at J, with 13 bases between. CDR1 and CDR2 (germline): SGHTA, FQGNSA. This CDR3 is built from 14 residues. This record belongs to a study of cytomegalovirus exposure and HLA in healthy donors. The TCR comes from a woman under 30 in good health and CMV-seropositive. J is TRBJ1-2 and V is TRBV7-2, with D possibly being TRBD1 (5 bases). Source material: PBMCs. The CDR3 protein is CASSLGSGGFGYTF. The CDR3 DNA reads TGTGCCAGCAGCTTAGGGTCCGGGGGGTTTGGCTACACCTTC.